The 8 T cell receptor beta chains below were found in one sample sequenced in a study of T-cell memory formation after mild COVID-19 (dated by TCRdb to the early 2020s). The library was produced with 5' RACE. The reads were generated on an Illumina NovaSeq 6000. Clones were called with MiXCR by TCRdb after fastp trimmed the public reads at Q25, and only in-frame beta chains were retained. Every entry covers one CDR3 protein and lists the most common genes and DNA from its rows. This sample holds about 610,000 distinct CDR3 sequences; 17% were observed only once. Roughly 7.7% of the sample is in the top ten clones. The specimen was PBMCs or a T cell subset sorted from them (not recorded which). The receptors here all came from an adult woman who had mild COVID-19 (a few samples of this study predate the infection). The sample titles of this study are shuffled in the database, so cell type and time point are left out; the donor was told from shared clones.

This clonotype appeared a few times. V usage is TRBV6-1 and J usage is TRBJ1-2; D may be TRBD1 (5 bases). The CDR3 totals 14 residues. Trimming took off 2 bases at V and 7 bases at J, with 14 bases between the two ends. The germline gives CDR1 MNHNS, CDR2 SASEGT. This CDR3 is CASSETSAGLGYTF. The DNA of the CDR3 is TGTGCCAGCAGTGAAACGTCGGCAGGGCTTGGCTACACCTTC.

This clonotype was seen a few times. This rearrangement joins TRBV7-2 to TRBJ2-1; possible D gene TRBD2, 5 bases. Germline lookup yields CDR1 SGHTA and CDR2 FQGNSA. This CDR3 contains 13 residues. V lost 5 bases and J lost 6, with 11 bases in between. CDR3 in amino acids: CASSLDFSNEQFF. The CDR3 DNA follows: TGTGCCAGCAGCCTGGACTTTTCCAATGAGCAGTTCTTC.

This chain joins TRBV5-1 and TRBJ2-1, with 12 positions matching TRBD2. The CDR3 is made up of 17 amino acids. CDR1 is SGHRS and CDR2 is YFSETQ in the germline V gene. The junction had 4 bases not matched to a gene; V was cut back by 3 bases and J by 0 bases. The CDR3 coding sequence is TGCGCCAGCAGCTCATGGACTAGCGGGACCTCCTACAATGAGCAGTTCTTC. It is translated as CASSSWTSGTSYNEQFF.

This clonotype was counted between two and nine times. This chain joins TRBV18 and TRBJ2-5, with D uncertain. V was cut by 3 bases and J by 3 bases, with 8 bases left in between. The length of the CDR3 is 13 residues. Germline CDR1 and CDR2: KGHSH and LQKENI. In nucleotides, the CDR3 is TGTGCCAGCTCACCTGGGCAGAAAGAGACCCAGTACTTC. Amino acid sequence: CASSPGQKETQYF.

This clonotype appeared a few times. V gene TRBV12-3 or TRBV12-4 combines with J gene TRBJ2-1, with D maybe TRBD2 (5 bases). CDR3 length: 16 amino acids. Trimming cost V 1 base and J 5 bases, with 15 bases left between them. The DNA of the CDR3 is TGTGCCAGCAGTTTAGGAACTAGACGACTTAACAATGAGCAGTTCTTC. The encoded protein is CASSLGTRRLNNEQFF.

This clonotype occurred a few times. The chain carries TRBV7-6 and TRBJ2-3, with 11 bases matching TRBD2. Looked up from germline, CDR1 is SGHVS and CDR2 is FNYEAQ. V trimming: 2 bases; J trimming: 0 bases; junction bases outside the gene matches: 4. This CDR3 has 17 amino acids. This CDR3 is CASSLIAGGASTDTQYF. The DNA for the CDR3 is TGTGCCAGCAGCTTAATAGCGGGGGGGGCAAGCACAGATACGCAGTATTTT.

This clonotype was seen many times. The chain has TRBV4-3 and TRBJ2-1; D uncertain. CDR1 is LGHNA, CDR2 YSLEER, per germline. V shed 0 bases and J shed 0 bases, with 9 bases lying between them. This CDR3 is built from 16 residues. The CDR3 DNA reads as TGCGCCAGCAGCCAAGATTGGGCGATCTCCTACAATGAGCAGTTCTTC. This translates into CASSQDWAISYNEQFF.

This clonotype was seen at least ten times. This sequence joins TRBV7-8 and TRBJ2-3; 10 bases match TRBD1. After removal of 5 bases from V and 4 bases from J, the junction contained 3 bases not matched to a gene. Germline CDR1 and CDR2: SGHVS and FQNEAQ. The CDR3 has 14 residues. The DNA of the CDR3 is TGTGCCAGCAGCACCGGGACAGGGGCAGATACGCAGTATTTT. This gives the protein CASSTGTGADTQYF.